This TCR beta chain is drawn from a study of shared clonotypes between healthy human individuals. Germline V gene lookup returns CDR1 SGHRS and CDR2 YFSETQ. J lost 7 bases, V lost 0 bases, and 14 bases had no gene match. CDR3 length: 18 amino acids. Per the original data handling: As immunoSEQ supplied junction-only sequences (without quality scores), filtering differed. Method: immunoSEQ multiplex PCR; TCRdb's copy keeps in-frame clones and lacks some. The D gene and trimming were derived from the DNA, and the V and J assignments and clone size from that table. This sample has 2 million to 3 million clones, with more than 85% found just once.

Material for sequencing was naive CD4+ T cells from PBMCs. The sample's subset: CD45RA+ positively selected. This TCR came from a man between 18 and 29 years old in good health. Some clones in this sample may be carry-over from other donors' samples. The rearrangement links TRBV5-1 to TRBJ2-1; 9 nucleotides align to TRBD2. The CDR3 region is CASSLDNRAGGPGNEQFF. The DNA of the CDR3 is TGCGCCAGCAGCTTGGACAATAGGGCGGGAGGGCCGGGGAATGAGCAGTTCTTC.